The TCR beta chain under discussion was sequenced for a study of early T cells in non-severe SARS-CoV-2 infection. TCRdb called the 5' RACE reads again in MiXCR, with one record for every CDR3 protein. The sample includes approximately 77,000 distinct CDR3 sequences, around a sixth of them seen just once. This clonotype was counted between two and nine times. Germline CDR1 reads GTSNPN; CDR2 reads SVGIG (reference sequence). The CDR3 is made up of 14 amino acids. V lost 1 base, J lost 3 bases, and 5 bases stayed unmatched. The chain links TRBV30 to TRBJ1-1; 7 nucleotides match TRBD1. This receptor was obtained from an adult who was a healthcare worker with PCR-confirmed SARS-CoV-2 infection or an uninfected control (not recorded which). The sequenced sample was whole blood. The CDR3 region has the DNA TGTGCCTGGAGTGCTAACAGGGGTTACACTGAAGCTTTCTTT. This translates into CAWSANRGYTEAFF.